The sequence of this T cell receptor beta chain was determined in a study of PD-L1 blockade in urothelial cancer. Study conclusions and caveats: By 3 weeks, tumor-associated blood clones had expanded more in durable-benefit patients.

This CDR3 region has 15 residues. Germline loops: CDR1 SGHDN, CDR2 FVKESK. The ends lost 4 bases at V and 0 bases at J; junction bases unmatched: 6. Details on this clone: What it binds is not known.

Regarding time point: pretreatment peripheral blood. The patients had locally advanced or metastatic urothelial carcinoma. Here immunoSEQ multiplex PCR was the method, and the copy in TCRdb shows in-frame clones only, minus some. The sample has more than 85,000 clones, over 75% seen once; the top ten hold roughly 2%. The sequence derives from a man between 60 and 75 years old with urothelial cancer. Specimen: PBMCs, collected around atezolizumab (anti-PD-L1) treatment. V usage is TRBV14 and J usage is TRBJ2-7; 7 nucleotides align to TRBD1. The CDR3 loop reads CASSRTGTASYEQYF. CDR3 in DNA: TGTGCCAGCAGCCGAACAGGGACAGCCTCCTACGAGCAGTACTTC.